Below are 24 T cell receptor beta chains sequenced from a single sample in a study of blood T cell repertoires in COVID-19. The table came from immunoSEQ multiplex PCR; TCRdb's copy has only in-frame clones and leaves some out. The sample includes over 40,000 clones, less than 95% of them seen just once. Sequencing was performed on peripheral blood. The receptors shown here come from a man aged 70 or older with active COVID-19.

The CDR3 protein is CASSQGLASTDTQYF. DNA for the CDR3: TGTGCCAGCAGCCAAGGACTAGCCTCCACAGATACGCAGTATTTT. This chain connects TRBV14 to TRBJ2-3, with TRBD2 identical over 7 bases. The CDR3 runs 15 residues. CDR1 is SGHDN, CDR2 FVKESK, per germline. Trimming cost V 1 base and J 2 bases; bases outside gene matches: 3.

The CDR3 nucleotides read TGTGCCAGCAGTGAAATAAACAGTTTGATAGATACGCAGTATTTT. Protein: CASSEINSLIDTQYF. This chain joins TRBV6-1 and TRBJ2-3; D not resolved. Trimming pared 2 bases from V and 5 bases from J, leaving 14 bases between. The germline V gene has CDR1 MNHNS and CDR2 SASEGT. This CDR3 region has 15 residues.

V and J are TRBV3-1 (or the pseudogene TRBV3-2) and TRBJ1-6, with a possible D match to TRBD1 (5 bases). The V gene lost 4 bases and the J gene lost 9 bases, with 13 bases spanning the gap. Germline CDR1 reads LGHDT; CDR2 reads YNNKEL (reference sequence). CDR3 length: 14 amino acids. CDR3 region: CASSLPLQGSPLHF. The CDR3 DNA sequence: TGTGCCAGCAGCCTACCCCTCCAGGGTTCACCCCTCCACTTT.

The CDR3 bases are TGTGCCTGGAGCTACCGACGGGAGATAGTCCAAAACATTCAGTACTTC. This sequence encodes CAWSYRREIVQNIQYF. The chain combines TRBV30 with TRBJ2-4; D may be TRBD2 (6 bases). The V and J ends lost 3 bases and 5 bases respectively, with 20 bases between them. In germline, CDR1 is GTSNPN, CDR2 SVGIG (reference sequence). This CDR3 region has 16 residues.

The chain couples TRBV3-1 (or the pseudogene TRBV3-2) to TRBJ2-5, with 7 bases identical to TRBD2. This CDR3 has 14 amino acids. J was trimmed by 3 bases and V by 1 base; bases with no gene match: 2. Germline V lookup: CDR1 LGHDT, CDR2 YNNKEL (reference sequence). CDR3 residues: CASSQGLAEETQYF. CDR3 sequence (DNA): TGTGCCAGCAGCCAAGGCCTAGCGGAAGAGACCCAGTACTTC.

The chain links TRBV2 to TRBJ1-1, with 9 bases matching TRBD1. J gave up 3 bases and V 6 bases, and 5 bases lay outside the gene matches. Germline V gene data show CDR1 as SNHLY and CDR2 as FYNNEI. CDR3 length: 14 residues. In DNA, the CDR3 is TGTGCCAGCAGCGGAACAGGGGGCCACACTGAAGCTTTCTTT. Translated, it gives CASSGTGGHTEAFF.

V gene TRBV2 combines with J gene TRBJ1-2, with TRBD1 identical over 12 bases. The CDR3 sequence is 15 residues long. Trimming cost V 4 bases and J 4 bases; bases outside gene matches: 4. Germline CDR1 and CDR2: SNHLY and FYNNEI. The CDR3 region is CASSGGTGGVYGYTF. The CDR3 coding sequence is TGTGCCAGCAGTGGTGGGACAGGGGGCGTCTATGGCTACACCTTC. Supplemented by reference TRBV2 and TRBJ1-2, the full variable domain reads EPEVTQTPSHQVTQMGQEVILRCVPISNHLYFYWYRQILGQKVEFLVSFYNNEISEKSEIFDDQFSVERPDGSNFTLKIRSTKLEDSAMYFCASSGGTGGVYGYTFGSGTRLTVV.

The J gene is TRBJ1-1, the V gene TRBV29-1; TRBD1 agrees at 7 bases. Per the germline V gene, CDR1 is SQVTM and CDR2 is ANQGSEA. This CDR3 is 13 amino acids long. V gave up 6 bases and J gave up 4 bases; unmatched junction bases: 8. The CDR3 nucleotides are TGCAGCGTCGCAGGGGGAGTGGGCACTGAAGCTTTCTTT. Its protein product is CSVAGGVGTEAFF.

The chain combines TRBV7-9 with TRBJ1-1; D is unresolved. CDR1 and CDR2 (germline): SEHNR, FQNEAQ (reference sequence). The CDR3 is 18 amino acids. V dropped 9 bases and J dropped 6 bases, with 32 bases sitting between them. The CDR3 coding sequence is TGTGCCAGGGCACGGGCGGCTCCGGAGGTTATCCCCTATTCTGAAGCTTTCTTT. Amino acids: CARARAAPEVIPYSEAFF. Filled out from reference TRBV7-9 and TRBJ1-1, the complete variable domain reads DTGVSQNPRHKITKRGQNVTFRCDPISEHNRLYWYRQTLGQGPEFLTYFQNEAQLEKSRLLSDRFSAERPKGSFSTLEIQRTEQGDSAMYLCARARAAPEVIPYSEAFFGQGTRLTVV.

Only a few counts were recorded for this clone. The CDR3 region is CASSRDRASNQPQHF. The CDR3 DNA is TGTGCCAGCAGTAGGGACAGGGCTAGCAATCAGCCCCAGCATTTT. The chain employs TRBV6-5 and TRBJ1-5; 9 nucleotides agree with TRBD1. This CDR3 spans 15 amino acids. In germline, CDR1 is MNHEY, CDR2 SVGAGI. V shed 5 bases, J shed 0 bases, and the junction held 2 bases outside the gene matches.

This sequence joins TRBV9 and TRBJ2-3; weak D call: TRBD1 (5 bases). The CDR3 is 15 residues long. Germline assignment: CDR1 SGDLS and CDR2 YYNGEE. V lost 4 bases to trimming and J lost 4 bases, with 16 bases between them. In nucleotides, the CDR3 is TGTGCCAGCAGCCCCCGTGGGCGCAGGGCAGATACGCAGTATTTT. Its protein is CASSPRGRRADTQYF.

V is TRBV7-9 and J is TRBJ2-5; 9 nucleotides align to TRBD1. The J segment lost 5 bases and the V segment lost 6 bases, leaving 4 bases of the junction unmatched. CDR1 and CDR2 from the germline V gene are SEHNR and FQNEAQ (reference sequence). CDR3 length equals 13 residues. Here the CDR3 reads CASRQGAQETQYF. The CDR3 DNA reads as TGTGCCAGCAGACAGGGGGCGCAGGAGACCCAGTACTTC.

The rearrangement uses TRBV7-2 and TRBJ2-3; possibly TRBD2 for D (6 bases). In germline, CDR1 is SGHTA, CDR2 FQGNSA. The CDR3 extends over 16 amino acids. The ends were cut back, 4 bases at V and 2 bases at J, with 16 bases in the middle. The CDR3 protein is CASSSRLLADTDTQYF. Written as DNA, the CDR3 is TGTGCCAGCAGCTCCAGGTTATTAGCGGACACAGATACGCAGTATTTT.

The rearrangement uses TRBV10-2 and TRBJ2-7; 10 bases align to TRBD2. After removal of 3 bases from V and 2 bases from J, the junction contained 10 bases not matched to a gene. Germline V gene sequence: CDR1 WSHSY, CDR2 SAAADI. This CDR3 is built from 17 residues. DNA for the CDR3: TGCGCCAGCAGTGAAGCGCTAGCGGGGGCCACGCCCTACGAGCAGTACTTC. It specifies CASSEALAGATPYEQYF.

The chain joins TRBV4-2 to TRBJ1-2; TRBD1 matches at 9 bases. The CDR3 runs to 18 residues. Per germline, CDR1 LGHNA and CDR2 YNFKEQ. The V segment lost 0 bases and the J segment 6 bases; nucleotides outside the gene matches: 14. The CDR3 sequence: CASSQEFRTGAGLNGYTF. DNA of the CDR3: TGTGCCAGCAGCCAAGAATTTAGGACAGGGGCTGGGTTGAATGGCTACACCTTC.

The rearrangement uses TRBV19 and TRBJ2-5, with 8 bases that match TRBD1. Germline CDR1 is LNHDA and CDR2 is SQIVND (reference sequence). The length of the CDR3 is 13 residues. The J segment lost 7 bases and the V segment lost 7 bases, leaving 8 bases of the junction unmatched. This CDR3 is CASKGQGLGTQYF. Here the CDR3 DNA reads TGTGCCAGTAAAGGACAGGGTCTTGGGACCCAGTACTTC.

CDR3 DNA sequence: TGTGCCAGCAGTTTCGCCGGGGAGCTGTTTTTT. Translating gives CASSFAGELFF. The chain carries TRBV28 and TRBJ2-2; no clear D. Germline V gene sequence: CDR1 MDHEN, CDR2 SYDVKM. V was trimmed by 3 bases and J by 6 bases, leaving 2 bases between them. The CDR3 has 11 amino acids.

This clone has just a few counts. The CDR3 DNA follows: TGTGCCAGCAGTGAACAATCACCCCTCCACTTT. Protein sequence: CASSEQSPLHF. J is TRBJ1-6 and V is TRBV2; no reliable D call. The V gene lost 2 bases and the J gene lost 10 bases, with 3 bases spanning the gap. The germline V gene encodes CDR1 SNHLY and CDR2 FYNNEI. This CDR3 is built from 11 residues.

The chain employs TRBV18 and TRBJ2-4; TRBD2 aligns across 7 bases. CDR1 and CDR2 (germline): KGHSH, LQKENI. V lost 3 bases, J lost 0 bases, and 2 bases stayed unmatched. The CDR3 is made up of 15 amino acids. The CDR3 spells CASSPTGGAKNIQYF. The CDR3 DNA reads as TGTGCCAGCTCACCTACGGGGGGAGCCAAAAACATTCAGTACTTC.

The rearrangement joins TRBV11-3 to TRBJ2-3, with TRBD1 matching over 10 bases. V dropped 3 bases and J dropped 4; count of bases not matched to a gene: 7. Germline CDR1 reads SGHNT; CDR2 reads YENEEA. This CDR3 contains 16 residues. CDR3 region: CASSLGQGIDADTQYF. The CDR3 coding sequence is TGTGCCAGCAGCTTGGGACAGGGGATTGACGCAGATACGCAGTATTTT.

The chain combines TRBV24-1 with TRBJ2-1; 9 bases match TRBD1. Germline CDR1 KGHDR, CDR2 SFDVKD. Unmatched junction bases numbered 3, after V lost 10 bases and J lost 3 bases. The CDR3 covers 13 residues. CDR3 sequence reads: CATGTGSYNEQFF. CDR3 sequence (DNA): TGTGCCACTGGGACAGGGAGCTACAATGAGCAGTTCTTC.

This clone occurred once. The V call is TRBV27, the J call TRBJ2-7, with 9 positions matching TRBD1. CDR1 and CDR2 from the germline V gene are MNHEY and SMNVEV (reference sequence). V lost 8 bases to trimming and J lost 3 bases; unmatched junction nucleotides: 14. The CDR3 has 16 residues. CDR3 DNA: TGTGCCAGCTCATTAGGAGGGACAGGGTCTTTCTACGAGCAGTACTTC. Its protein product is CASSLGGTGSFYEQYF.

In this sample, this clone turned up a few times. The chain couples TRBV2 to TRBJ2-7, with TRBD1 matching over 9 bases. Looked up from germline, CDR1 is SNHLY and CDR2 is FYNNEI. V shed 7 bases and J 4 bases; nucleotides not matched to a gene: 5. This CDR3 contains 13 residues. The CDR3 sequence is CASMGQGLYEQYF. The CDR3 DNA sequence: TGTGCCAGCATGGGACAGGGATTGTACGAGCAGTACTTC.

CDR3 in amino acids: CASSLWGDLNNSPLHF. CDR3 coding DNA: TGCGCCAGCAGCTTGTGGGGGGATCTCAATAATTCACCCCTCCACTTT. V is TRBV5-1 and J is TRBJ1-6, with D perhaps matching TRBD1 (5 bases). Germline CDR1 SGHRS, CDR2 YFSETQ. This CDR3 is 16 amino acids long. V lost 1 base, J lost 5 bases, and 13 bases lay in between.